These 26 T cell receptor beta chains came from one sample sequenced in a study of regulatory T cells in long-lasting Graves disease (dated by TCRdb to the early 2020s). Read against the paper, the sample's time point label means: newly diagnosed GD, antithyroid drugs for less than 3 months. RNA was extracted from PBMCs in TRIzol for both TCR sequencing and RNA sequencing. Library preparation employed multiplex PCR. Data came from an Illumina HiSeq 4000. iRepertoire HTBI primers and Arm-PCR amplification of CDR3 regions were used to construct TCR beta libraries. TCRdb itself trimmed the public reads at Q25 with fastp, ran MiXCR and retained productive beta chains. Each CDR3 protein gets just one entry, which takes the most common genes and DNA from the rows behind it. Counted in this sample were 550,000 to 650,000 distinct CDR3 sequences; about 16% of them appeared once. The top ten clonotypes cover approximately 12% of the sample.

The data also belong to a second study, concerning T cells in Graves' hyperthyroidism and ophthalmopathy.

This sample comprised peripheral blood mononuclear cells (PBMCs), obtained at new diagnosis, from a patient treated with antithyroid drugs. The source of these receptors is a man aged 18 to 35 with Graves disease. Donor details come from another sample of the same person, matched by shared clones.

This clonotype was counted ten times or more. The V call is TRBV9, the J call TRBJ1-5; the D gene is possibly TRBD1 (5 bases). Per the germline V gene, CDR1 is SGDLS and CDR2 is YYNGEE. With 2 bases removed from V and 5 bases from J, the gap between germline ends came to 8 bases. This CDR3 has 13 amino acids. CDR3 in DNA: TGTGCCAGCAGCGTGGGGGTCGATCAGCCCCAGCATTTT. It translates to CASSVGVDQPQHF.

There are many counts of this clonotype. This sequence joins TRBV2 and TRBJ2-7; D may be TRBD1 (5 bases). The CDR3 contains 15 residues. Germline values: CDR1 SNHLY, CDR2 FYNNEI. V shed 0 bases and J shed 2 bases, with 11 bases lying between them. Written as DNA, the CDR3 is TGTGCCAGCAGTGAAGCGCCTAGGGGCCCCTACGAGCAGTACTTC. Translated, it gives CASSEAPRGPYEQYF. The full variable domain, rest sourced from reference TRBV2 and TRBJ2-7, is EPEVTQTPSHQVTQMGQEVILRCVPISNHLYFYWYRQILGQKVEFLVSFYNNEISEKSEIFDDQFSVERPDGSNFTLKIRSTKLEDSAMYFCASSEAPRGPYEQYFGPGTRLTVT.

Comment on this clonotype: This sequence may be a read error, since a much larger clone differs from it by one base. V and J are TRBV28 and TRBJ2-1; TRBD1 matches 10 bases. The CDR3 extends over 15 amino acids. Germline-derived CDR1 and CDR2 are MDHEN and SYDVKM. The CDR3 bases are TGTGCCGGCAGTCTGCCTGGACAGGGGGACAATGAGCAGTTCTTC. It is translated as CAGSLPGQGDNEQFF.

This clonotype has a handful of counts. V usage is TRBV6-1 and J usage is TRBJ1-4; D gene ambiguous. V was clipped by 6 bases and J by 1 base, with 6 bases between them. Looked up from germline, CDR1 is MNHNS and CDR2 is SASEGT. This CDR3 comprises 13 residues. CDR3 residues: CASRTLTNEKLFF. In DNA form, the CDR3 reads TGTGCCAGCAGGACCCTAACTAATGAAAAACTGTTTTTT.

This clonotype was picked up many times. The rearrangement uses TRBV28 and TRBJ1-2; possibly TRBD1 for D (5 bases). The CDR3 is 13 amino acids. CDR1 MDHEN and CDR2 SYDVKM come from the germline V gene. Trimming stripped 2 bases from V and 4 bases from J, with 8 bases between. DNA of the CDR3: TGTGCCAGCAGTTTACCGGGGACCTATGGCTACACCTTC. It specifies CASSLPGTYGYTF.

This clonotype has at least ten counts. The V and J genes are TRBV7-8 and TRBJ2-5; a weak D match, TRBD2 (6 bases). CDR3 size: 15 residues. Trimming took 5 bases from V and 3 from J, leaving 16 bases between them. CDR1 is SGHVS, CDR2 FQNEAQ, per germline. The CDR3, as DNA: TGTGCCAGCAGCAGGGAGGAGGTAGCGGAAGAGACCCAGTACTTC. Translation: CASSREEVAEETQYF.

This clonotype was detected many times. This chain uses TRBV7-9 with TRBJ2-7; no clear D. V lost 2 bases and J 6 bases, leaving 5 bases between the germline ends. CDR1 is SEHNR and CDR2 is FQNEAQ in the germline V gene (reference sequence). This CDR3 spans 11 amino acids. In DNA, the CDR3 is TGTGCCAGCAGCTTATACGGCGAGCAGTACTTC. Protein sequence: CASSLYGEQYF.

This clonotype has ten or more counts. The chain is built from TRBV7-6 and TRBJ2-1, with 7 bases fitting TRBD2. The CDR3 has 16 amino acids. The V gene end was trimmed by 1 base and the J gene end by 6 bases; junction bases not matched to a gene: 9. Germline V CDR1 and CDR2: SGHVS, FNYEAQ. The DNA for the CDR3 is TGTGCCAGCAGCTTAGAACCTAGCGGAAGTGTCAATGAGCAGTTCTTC. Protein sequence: CASSLEPSGSVNEQFF.

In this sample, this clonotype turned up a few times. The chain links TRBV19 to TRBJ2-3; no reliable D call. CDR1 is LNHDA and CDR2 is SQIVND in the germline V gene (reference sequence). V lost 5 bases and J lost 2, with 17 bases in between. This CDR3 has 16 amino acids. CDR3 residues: CASSLRNMKFTDTQYF. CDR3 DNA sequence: TGTGCCAGTAGTTTAAGGAACATGAAATTCACAGATACGCAGTATTTT.

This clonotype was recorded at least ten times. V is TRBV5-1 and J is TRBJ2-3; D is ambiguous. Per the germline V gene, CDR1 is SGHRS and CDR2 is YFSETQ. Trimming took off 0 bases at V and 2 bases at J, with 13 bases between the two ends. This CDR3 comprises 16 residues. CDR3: CASSLVGGPDTDTQYF. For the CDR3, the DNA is TGCGCCAGCAGCTTGGTAGGTGGGCCCGACACAGATACGCAGTATTTT.

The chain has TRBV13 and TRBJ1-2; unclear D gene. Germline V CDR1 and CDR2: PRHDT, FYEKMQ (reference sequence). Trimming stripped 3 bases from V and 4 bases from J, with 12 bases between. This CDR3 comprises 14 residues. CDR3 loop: CASSFEEGTYGYTF. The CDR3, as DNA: TGTGCCAGCAGCTTTGAGGAGGGAACCTATGGCTACACCTTC.

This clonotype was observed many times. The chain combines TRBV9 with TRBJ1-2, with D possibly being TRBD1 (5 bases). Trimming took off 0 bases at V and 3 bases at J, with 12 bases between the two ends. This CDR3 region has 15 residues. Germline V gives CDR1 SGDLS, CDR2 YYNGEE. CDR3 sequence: CASSVAATEDYGYTF. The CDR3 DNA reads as TGTGCCAGCAGCGTAGCTGCGACAGAGGACTATGGCTACACCTTC.

The chain's CDR3 is CASSADRFNYGYTF. In nucleotides, the CDR3 is TGTGCCAGCAGCGCGGACAGGTTTAACTATGGCTACACCTTC. The chain uses TRBV7-9 and TRBJ1-2; 7 bases are a match to TRBD1. Looked up from germline, CDR1 is SEHNR and CDR2 is FQNEAQ (reference sequence). The CDR3 is 14 residues long. The V and J ends lost 5 bases and 1 base, in that order; junction bases with no gene match: 4.

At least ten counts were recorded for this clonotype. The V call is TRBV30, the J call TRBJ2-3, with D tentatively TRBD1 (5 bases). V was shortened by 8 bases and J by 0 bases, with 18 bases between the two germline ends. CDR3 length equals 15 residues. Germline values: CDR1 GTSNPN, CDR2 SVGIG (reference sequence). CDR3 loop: CARPPRALSTDTQYF. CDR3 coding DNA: TGTGCCCGACCGCCCAGGGCCCTAAGCACAGATACGCAGTATTTT.

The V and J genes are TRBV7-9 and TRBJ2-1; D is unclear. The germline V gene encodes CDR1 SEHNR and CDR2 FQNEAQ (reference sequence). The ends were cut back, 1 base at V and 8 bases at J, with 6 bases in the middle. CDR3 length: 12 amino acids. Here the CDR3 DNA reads TGTGCCAGCAGCTTAGAGCAATATGAGCAGTTCTTC. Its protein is CASSLEQYEQFF. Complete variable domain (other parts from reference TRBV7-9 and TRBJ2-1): DTGVSQNPRHKITKRGQNVTFRCDPISEHNRLYWYRQTLGQGPEFLTYFQNEAQLEKSRLLSDRFSAERPKGSFSTLEIQRTEQGDSAMYLCASSLEQYEQFFGPGTRLTVL.

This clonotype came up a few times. This CDR3 is CAWSVPATGELFF. The CDR3 nucleotides read TGTGCCTGGAGTGTGCCAGCCACCGGGGAGCTGTTTTTT. The rearrangement joins TRBV30 to TRBJ2-2; the D is unclear. The CDR3 has 13 residues. V shed 0 bases and J shed 4 bases, with 6 bases lying between them. Germline CDR1 GTSNPN, CDR2 SVGIG (reference sequence).

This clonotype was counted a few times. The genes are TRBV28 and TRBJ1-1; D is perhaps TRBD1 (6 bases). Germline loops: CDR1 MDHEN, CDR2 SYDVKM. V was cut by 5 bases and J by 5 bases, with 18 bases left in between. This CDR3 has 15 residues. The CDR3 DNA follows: TGTGCCAGCAGTCTCCGTAACAGGGTAACTACTGAAGCTTTCTTT. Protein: CASSLRNRVTTEAFF.

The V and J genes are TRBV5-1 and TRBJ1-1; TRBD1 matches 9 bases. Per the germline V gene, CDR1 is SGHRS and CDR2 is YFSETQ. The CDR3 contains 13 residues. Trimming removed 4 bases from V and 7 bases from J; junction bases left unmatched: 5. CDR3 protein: CASSAGQGYEAFF. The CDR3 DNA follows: TGCGCCAGCAGCGCGGGACAGGGTTATGAAGCTTTCTTT.

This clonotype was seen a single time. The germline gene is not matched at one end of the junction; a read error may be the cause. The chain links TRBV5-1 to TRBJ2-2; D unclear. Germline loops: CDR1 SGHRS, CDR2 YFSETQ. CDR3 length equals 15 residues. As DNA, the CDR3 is TGTGCCAGCAGCTCCGGGCCCTCCAGTACCGGGGAGCTGTTTTTT. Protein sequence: CASSSGPSSTGELFF.

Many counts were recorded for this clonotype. The CDR3 nucleotides are TGTGCCAGCAGTTTATCGAGACAGGGGACTTACTCAAGCTCCTACGAGCAGTACTTC. Translation: CASSLSRQGTYSSSYEQYF. The chain links TRBV28 to TRBJ2-7; 8 bases are shared with TRBD1. This CDR3 contains 19 residues. Germline lookup yields CDR1 MDHEN and CDR2 SYDVKM. The ends lost 1 base at V and 0 bases at J; junction bases unmatched: 14.

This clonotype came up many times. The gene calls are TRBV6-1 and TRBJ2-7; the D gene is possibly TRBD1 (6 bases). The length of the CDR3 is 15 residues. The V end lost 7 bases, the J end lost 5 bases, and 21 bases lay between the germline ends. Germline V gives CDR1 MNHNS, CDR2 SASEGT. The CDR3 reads CASKSTRDTGHEQYF. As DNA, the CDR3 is TGTGCCAGCAAGTCGACGAGGGACACCGGCCACGAGCAGTACTTC.

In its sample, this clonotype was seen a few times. Here the CDR3 reads CATKVTLATGELFF. DNA for the CDR3: TGTGCCACCAAAGTAACGCTTGCTACCGGGGAGCTGTTTTTT. The chain couples TRBV12-3 or TRBV12-4 to TRBJ2-2; D remains unclear. The germline V and J ends were trimmed by 10 bases and 5 bases, with 17 bases remaining between them. The CDR3 extends over 14 amino acids.

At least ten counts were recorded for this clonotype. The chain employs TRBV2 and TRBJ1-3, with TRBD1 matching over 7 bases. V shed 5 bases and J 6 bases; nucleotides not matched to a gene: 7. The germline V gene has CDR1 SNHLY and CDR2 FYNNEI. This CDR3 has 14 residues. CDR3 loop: CASSLDRLENTIYF. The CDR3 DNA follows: TGTGCCAGCAGTCTGGACAGGCTTGAAAACACCATATATTTT.

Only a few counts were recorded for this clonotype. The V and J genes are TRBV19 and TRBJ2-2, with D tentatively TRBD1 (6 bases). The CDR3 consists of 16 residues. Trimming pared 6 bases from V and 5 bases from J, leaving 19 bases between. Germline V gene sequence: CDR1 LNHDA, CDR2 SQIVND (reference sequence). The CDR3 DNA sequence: TGTGCCAGTAGCAATCCCTCGGGACACCCTACCGGGGAGCTGTTTTTT. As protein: CASSNPSGHPTGELFF.

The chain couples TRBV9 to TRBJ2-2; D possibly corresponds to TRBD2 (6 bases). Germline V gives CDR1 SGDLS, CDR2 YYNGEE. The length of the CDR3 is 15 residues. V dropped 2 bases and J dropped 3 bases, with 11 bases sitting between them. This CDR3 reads CASSVRPSDTGELFF. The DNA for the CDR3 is TGTGCCAGCAGCGTTCGTCCTAGCGACACCGGGGAGCTGTTTTTT.

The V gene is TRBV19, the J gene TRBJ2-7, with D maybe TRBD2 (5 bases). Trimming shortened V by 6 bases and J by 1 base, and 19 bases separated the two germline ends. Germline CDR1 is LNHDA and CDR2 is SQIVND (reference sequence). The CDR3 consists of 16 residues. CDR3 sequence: CASRGRGLATSYEQYF. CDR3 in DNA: TGTGCCAGTAGAGGTAGAGGCCTAGCAACGTCCTACGAGCAGTACTTC.